The 30 T cell receptor beta chains below all came from one sample that was sequenced in a study of T cell repertoires in cytomegalovirus infection. TCRdb re-analysed the reads in MiXCR, keeping a single row per CDR3 protein. Here the sample spans about 920,000 distinct CDR3 sequences, about 33% being singletons. These receptors lack a known antigen. Sequences were derived from cultured CD8+ T cells from PBMCs, sampled from culture after CMV antigen stimulation. These receptors were obtained from a human donor in good health (CMV status not recorded). Some clones in this sample may be carry-over from other donors' samples.

Remarks on this clonotype: A much larger clone lies one base from this, so it may be a read error. The chain carries TRBV6-6 and TRBJ2-5; 7 bases line up with TRBD1. This CDR3 has 17 residues. Germline values: CDR1 MNHNY, CDR2 SVGAGI (reference sequence). V lost 0 bases, J lost 1 base, and 8 bases stayed unmatched. The CDR3 coding sequence is TGTGCCAGCAGTTACTCGACTCCCTGGGACAGCCAAGAGACCCAGTACTTC. Residues: CASSYSTPWDSQETQYF.

Only one count was recorded for this clonotype. The germline gene is not matched at one end of the junction; a read error may be the cause. This chain connects TRBV3-1 to TRBJ1-6; unclear D gene. This CDR3 contains 15 residues. The germline gives CDR1 LGHDT, CDR2 YNNKEL (reference sequence). The CDR3 DNA reads as TGTACCAGCAGCCAAGATTGGGGAATTGTTTCACCCCTCCACTTT. Its protein product is CTSSQDWGIVSPLHF.

This rearrangement joins TRBV3-1 to TRBJ2-5, with TRBD1 matching over 11 bases. The CDR3 runs 17 residues. J gave up 5 bases and V 6 bases, and 14 bases lay outside the gene matches. Germline V gives CDR1 LGHDT, CDR2 YNNKEL (reference sequence). The chain's CDR3 is CASSYNQDRGQVETQYF. The CDR3 nucleotides are TGTGCCAGCAGTTATAACCAGGACAGGGGGCAGGTTGAGACCCAGTACTTC.

This chain links TRBV7-6 with TRBJ2-1, with 12 bases that match TRBD2. CDR3 length equals 18 residues. V was clipped by 1 base and J by 0 bases; unmatched bases: 4. Germline lookup yields CDR1 SGHVS and CDR2 FNYEAQ. CDR3 sequence: CASSLGRTSGASYNEQFF. In DNA, the CDR3 is TGTGCCAGCAGCTTAGGAAGGACTAGCGGGGCCTCCTACAATGAGCAGTTCTTC.

The table lists this clonotype with many counts. V gene TRBV28 combines with J gene TRBJ1-5; no reliable D call. V dropped 4 bases and J dropped 1 base, with 8 bases sitting between them. From germline, CDR1 is MDHEN and CDR2 SYDVKM. The CDR3 has 14 amino acids. DNA for the CDR3: TGTGCCAGCAGTTACCCGGGGAGCAATCAGCCCCAGCATTTT. Translated, it gives CASSYPGSNQPQHF.

Notes on this clonotype: A much more abundant neighbour one base away suggests this may be a read error. The chain links TRBV7-6 to TRBJ1-3; 8 bases match TRBD1. Germline V CDR1 and CDR2: SGHVS, FNYEAQ. This CDR3 has 15 residues. Losses at the gene ends were 1 base for V and 2 bases for J; bases not matched to a gene: 1. The CDR3 DNA is TGTGCCAGCAGCTTAGTGGACAGGGCTGGAAACACCATATATTTT. Translating it yields CASSLVDRAGNTIYF. Based on the CDR3 plus reference TRBV7-6 and TRBJ1-3, the full variable domain is GAGVSQSPRYKVTKRGQDVALRCDPISGHVSLYWYRQALGQGPEFLTYFNYEAQQDKSGLPNDRFSAERPEGSISTLTIQRTEQRDSAMYRCASSLVDRAGNTIYFGEGSWLTVV.

In this sample, this clonotype turned up many times. The V gene is TRBV7-6, the J gene TRBJ1-2; TRBD1 might be the D (5 bases). V was pared by 11 bases and J by 4 bases, with 11 bases between. CDR3 length: 11 amino acids. The germline gives CDR1 SGHVS, CDR2 FNYEAQ. The CDR3 loop is CAWGGSYGYTF. The CDR3 region has the DNA TGTGCCTGGGGGGGGTCCTATGGCTACACCTTC.

This chain joins TRBV7-9 and TRBJ2-2, with D uncertain. Germline V gene sequence: CDR1 SEHNR, CDR2 FQNEAQ (reference sequence). With 3 bases removed from V and 3 bases from J, the gap between germline ends came to 11 bases. The CDR3 length is 15 residues. This chain's CDR3 is CASSFSPGDTGELFF. The CDR3 nucleotides read TGTGCCAGCAGCTTTTCTCCAGGCGACACCGGGGAGCTGTTTTTT.

This clonotype was counted many times. The chain links TRBV19 to TRBJ2-2, with 8 nucleotides matching TRBD2. The CDR3 sequence is 16 residues long. J was trimmed by 5 bases and V by 7 bases; bases with no gene match: 12. Germline CDR1 and CDR2: LNHDA and SQIVND (reference sequence). CDR3 sequence reads: CASTIRGVAGTGELFF. The CDR3 DNA is TGTGCCAGTACCATACGAGGTGTAGCGGGGACCGGGGAGCTGTTTTTT.

This chain's CDR3 is CASSPTRGRTHEQYV. The CDR3 DNA follows: TGTGCCAGCAGTCCTACCCGTGGCAGAACGCACGAGCAGTACGTC. The chain joins TRBV6-5 to TRBJ2-7; no definite D call. This CDR3 has 15 residues. Germline V CDR1 and CDR2: MNHEY, SVGAGI. V lost 5 bases and J lost 5, with 19 bases in between.

This clonotype has at least ten counts. This chain joins TRBV7-8 and TRBJ2-5; possible D gene TRBD1, 6 bases. V lost 5 bases and J 3 bases, leaving 19 bases between the germline ends. Germline CDR1 is SGHVS and CDR2 is FQNEAQ. This CDR3 is 16 amino acids long. The CDR3 nucleotides read TGTGCCAGCAGCCTCATTGTCAGGGGCAGGGAAGAGACCCAGTACTTC. Translated, it gives CASSLIVRGREETQYF.

The chain carries TRBV10-2 and TRBJ2-1; 10 positions match TRBD2. Germline V lookup: CDR1 WSHSY, CDR2 SAAADI. Trimming at V came to 8 bases and at J to 6 bases, leaving 10 bases not matched to a gene. The CDR3 spans 15 residues. The CDR3 DNA reads TGCGCCAGCTGGCCTAGCGGGGGCCCTGGCAATGAGCAGTTCTTC. Its protein product is CASWPSGGPGNEQFF.

The V gene is TRBV7-9, the J gene TRBJ2-1, with D uncertain. CDR1 and CDR2 (germline): SEHNR, FQNEAQ (reference sequence). The CDR3 totals 16 residues. Trimming cost V 7 bases and J 1 base, with 17 bases left between them. The CDR3 sequence is CASTPEGYQSYNEQFF. CDR3 nucleotides: TGTGCCAGCACCCCCGAAGGGTATCAGTCCTACAATGAGCAGTTCTTC.

This clonotype has a handful of counts. This chain connects TRBV28 to TRBJ2-1; 13 positions match TRBD2. Trimming removed 5 bases from V and 8 bases from J; junction bases left unmatched: 9. CDR3 size: 16 residues. Germline V CDR1 and CDR2: MDHEN, SYDVKM. The CDR3 DNA reads TGTGCCAGCAGTCAGACTAGCGGGGGGCGAGGGGATGAGCAGTTCTTC. It is translated as CASSQTSGGRGDEQFF. The variable domain in full, completed from reference TRBV28 and TRBJ2-1, reads DVKVTQSSRYLVKRTGEKVFLECVQDMDHENMFWYRQDPGLGLRLIYFSYDVKMKEKGDIPEGYSVSREKKERFSLILESASTNQTSMYLCASSQTSGGRGDEQFFGPGTRLTVL.

This chain links TRBV28 with TRBJ2-1; TRBD1 agrees at 7 bases. The CDR3 extends over 14 amino acids. The J segment lost 9 bases and the V segment lost 5 bases, leaving 10 bases of the junction unmatched. In germline, CDR1 is MDHEN, CDR2 SYDVKM. The CDR3 sequence: CASSATGDGCEQFF. The CDR3 DNA follows: TGTGCCAGCAGTGCCACAGGGGACGGGTGTGAGCAGTTCTTC.

The V and J genes are TRBV7-2 and TRBJ2-1, with 15 bases lining up with TRBD2. V lost 4 bases and J lost 8; bases outside the gene matches: 6. The CDR3 is 16 amino acids. The germline V gene has CDR1 SGHTA and CDR2 FQGNSA. As DNA, the CDR3 is TGTGCCAGCAGCTCTGGACTAGCGGGGGGGTACGATGAGCAGTTCTTC. It specifies CASSSGLAGGYDEQFF.

This clonotype showed up just a few times. This chain uses TRBV28 with TRBJ2-5; TRBD2 is a possible D gene (6 bases). CDR3 length: 15 residues. V was trimmed by 2 bases and J by 2 bases, leaving 12 bases between them. Germline values: CDR1 MDHEN, CDR2 SYDVKM. CDR3 sequence (DNA): TGTGCCAGCAGTTTAATGATTAGCGGACAAGAGACCCAGTACTTC. Protein: CASSLMISGQETQYF.

This rearrangement joins TRBV2 to TRBJ1-1; D gene unclear. The CDR3 runs to 15 residues. Germline V CDR1 and CDR2: SNHLY, FYNNEI. V was shortened by 1 base and J by 1 base, with 10 bases between the two germline ends. CDR3 nucleotides: TGTGCCAGCAGTGAAGGAGCAGACTGGAACACTGAAGCTTTCTTT. This encodes CASSEGADWNTEAFF.

The chain is built from TRBV7-9 and TRBJ1-1; TRBD1 aligns across 10 bases. Germline V gives CDR1 SEHNR, CDR2 FQNEAQ (reference sequence). J lost 2 bases, V lost 4 bases, and 7 bases had no gene match. The CDR3 has 16 residues. CDR3 coding DNA: TGTGCCAGCAGCTCCCGGGACAGGGGATTAAACACTGAAGCTTTCTTT. Translation gives CASSSRDRGLNTEAFF.

In DNA, the CDR3 is TGTGCCATCAGTGAGTCAAATGAGCAGTTCTTC. Translated: CAISESNEQFF. V gene TRBV10-3 combines with J gene TRBJ2-1, with unresolved D. The CDR3 length is 11 residues. The ends were cut back, 0 bases at V and 7 bases at J, with 1 base in the middle. Germline V gene data show CDR1 as ENHRY and CDR2 as SYGVKD.

This clonotype has at least ten counts. V and J are TRBV7-2 and TRBJ1-3; no reliable D call. V was cut by 1 base and J by 10 bases, with 14 bases left in between. Per germline, CDR1 SGHTA and CDR2 FQGNSA. This CDR3 is 14 amino acids long. The CDR3 nucleotides are TGTGCCAGCAGCTTAGTTCCCCGAGAGCTGACCATATATTTT. Encoded protein: CASSLVPRELTIYF.

There are a few counts of this clonotype. The chain carries TRBV6-2 or TRBV6-3 and TRBJ1-5, with 12 bases lining up with TRBD1. Germline loops: CDR1 MNHEY, CDR2 SVGEGT. V was clipped by 6 bases and J by 6 bases; unmatched bases: 9. The CDR3 consists of 16 residues. The CDR3 DNA is TGTGCCAGCAGCTCCGGGACAGGGGGCTGGGGTCAGCCCCAGCATTTT. Its translation: CASSSGTGGWGQPQHF.

The V and J genes are TRBV2 and TRBJ2-7; no clear D. In germline, CDR1 is SNHLY, CDR2 FYNNEI. The CDR3 length is 12 residues. The germline V and J ends were trimmed by 6 bases and 3 bases, with 9 bases remaining between them. CDR3 DNA: TGTGCCAGCAGAGATGGCGACTACGAGCAGTACTTC. Amino acids: CASRDGDYEQYF.

Many counts were recorded for this clonotype. The J gene is TRBJ2-2, the V gene TRBV7-8; D may match TRBD1 or TRBD2 (5 bases each). Trimming removed 4 bases at V and 0 bases at J, with 21 bases between. The CDR3 is 19 amino acids. The germline gives CDR1 SGHVS, CDR2 FQNEAQ. The CDR3 sequence: CASSSTRIRGRSNTGELFF. DNA of the CDR3: TGTGCCAGCAGCTCGACCCGGATAAGGGGACGGTCGAACACCGGGGAGCTGTTTTTT.

The chain recombines TRBV5-1 with TRBJ1-1; 7 bases line up with TRBD1. The CDR3 is 16 residues long. From germline, CDR1 is SGHRS and CDR2 YFSETQ. J lost 5 bases, V lost 0 bases, and 10 bases had no gene match. The CDR3: CASSLVSPGGRTEAFF. The CDR3 nucleotides read TGCGCCAGCAGCTTGGTGAGCCCAGGGGGGCGAACTGAAGCTTTCTTT.

J is TRBJ2-1 and V is TRBV13; D not resolved. Trimming took off 1 base at V and 7 bases at J, with 11 bases between the two ends. CDR3 length: 14 residues. Germline CDR1 PRHDT, CDR2 FYEKMQ (reference sequence). The CDR3 here is CASSLARPTNEQFF. In nucleotides, the CDR3 is TGTGCCAGCAGCTTAGCTCGCCCGACAAATGAGCAGTTCTTC.

The rearrangement links TRBV6-2 or TRBV6-3 to TRBJ2-1; D perhaps matches TRBD2 (6 bases). Trimming shortened V by 0 bases and J by 3 bases, and 15 bases separated the two germline ends. This CDR3 is 17 amino acids long. Germline V gives CDR1 MNHEY, CDR2 SVGEGT. DNA of the CDR3: TGTGCCAGCAGTTACTCGAGTGGAGGGGACCTCTACAATGAGCAGTTCTTC. It encodes CASSYSSGGDLYNEQFF.

The rearrangement uses TRBV6-2 or TRBV6-3 and TRBJ1-2, with D tentatively TRBD1 (5 bases). The V and J ends lost 6 bases and 2 bases respectively, with 16 bases between them. The CDR3 loop spans 15 amino acids. CDR1 is MNHEY and CDR2 is SVGEGT in the germline V gene. The CDR3 nucleotides read TGTGCCAGCAGGCCGCTGGGACGGACCAACTATGGCTACACCTTC. This encodes CASRPLGRTNYGYTF.

V is TRBV10-3 and J is TRBJ1-1; D gene ambiguous. The CDR3 covers 13 residues. Germline CDR1 and CDR2: ENHRY and SYGVKD. The CDR3: CGTLGPRFTEAFF. The CDR3 coding sequence is TGTGGAACCCTCGGGCCCAGGTTCACTGAAGCTTTCTTT.

This clonotype was seen a single time. Mismatch with germline at one junction end may stem from a read error. The CDR3 loop is CATNRDFSLAAQEAKNIQYF. CDR3 bases: TGTGCCACCAACAGAGATTTTTCCCTCGCGGCACAGGAGGCCAAAAACATTCAGTACTTC. The gene calls are TRBV15 and TRBJ2-4, with D perhaps matching TRBD1 (5 bases). Per germline, CDR1 LNHNV and CDR2 YYDKDF (reference sequence). This CDR3 contains 20 residues.